This paragraph covers one T cell receptor (beta chain) sequence. The antigen is undetermined. Time point denoted: newly diagnosed GD, antithyroid drugs for less than 3 months. RNA isolated from PBMCs was used to make the TCR library. Graves' disease diagnoses used American Thyroid Association guidelines. Combining iRepertoire HTBI primers with Arm-PCR of CDR3 regions, the authors built TCR beta libraries. Using its own MiXCR run on the multiplex PCR reads, TCRdb lists one record per CDR3 protein. The sample includes fewer than 450,000 distinct CDR3 sequences, about 15% of them seen just once. This record belongs to a study of regulatory T cells in long-lasting Graves disease. The CDR3 contains 16 residues. Per the germline V gene, CDR1 is MDHEN and CDR2 is SYDVKM. V dropped 3 bases and J dropped 4; count of bases not matched to a gene: 9. Study conclusions and caveats: Compared with new cases, persistent Graves' patients showed reduced TCR diversity.

The same data also went into a second study, on T cells in Graves' hyperthyroidism and ophthalmopathy. That paper adds: The TCR CDR3 was amplified in a first-round RT-PCR using the HTBI primer set. From stable hyperthyroidism, ophthalmopathy was set apart by a 13 V-J model.

This sample comprised peripheral blood mononuclear cells (PBMCs), obtained at new diagnosis, from a patient treated with antithyroid drugs. The TCR was taken from a middle-aged woman with Graves disease. The chain combines TRBV28 with TRBJ1-1; 9 nucleotides agree with TRBD1. CDR3 DNA: TGTGCCAGCAGTTTGGGACCGGGACAGGGAATCACTGAAGCTTTCTTT. Its protein product is CASSLGPGQGITEAFF.